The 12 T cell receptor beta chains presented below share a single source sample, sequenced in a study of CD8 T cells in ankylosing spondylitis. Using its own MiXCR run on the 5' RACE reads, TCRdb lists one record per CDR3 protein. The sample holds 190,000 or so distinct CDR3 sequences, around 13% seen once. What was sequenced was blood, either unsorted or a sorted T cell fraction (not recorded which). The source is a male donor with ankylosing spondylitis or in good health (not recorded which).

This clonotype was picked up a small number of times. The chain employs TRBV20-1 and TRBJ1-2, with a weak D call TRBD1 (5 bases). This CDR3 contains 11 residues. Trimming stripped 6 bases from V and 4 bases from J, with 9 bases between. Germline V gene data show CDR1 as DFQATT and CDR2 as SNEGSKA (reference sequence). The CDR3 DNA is TGCAGTGCCCCGGGACTCTATGGCTACACCTTC. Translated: CSAPGLYGYTF.

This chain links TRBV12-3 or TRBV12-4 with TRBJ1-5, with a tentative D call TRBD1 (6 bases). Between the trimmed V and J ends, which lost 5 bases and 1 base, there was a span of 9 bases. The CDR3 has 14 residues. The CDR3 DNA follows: TGTGCCAGCAGTGACCAGGGGAGCAATCAGCCCCAGCATTTT. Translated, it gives CASSDQGSNQPQHF.

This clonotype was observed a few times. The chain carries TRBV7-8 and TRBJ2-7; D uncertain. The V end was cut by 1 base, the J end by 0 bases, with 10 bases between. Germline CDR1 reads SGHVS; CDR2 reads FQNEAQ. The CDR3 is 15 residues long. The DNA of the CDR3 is TGTGCCAGCAGCTTAGGGGCTACGGGCTCCTACGAGCAGTACTTC. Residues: CASSLGATGSYEQYF.

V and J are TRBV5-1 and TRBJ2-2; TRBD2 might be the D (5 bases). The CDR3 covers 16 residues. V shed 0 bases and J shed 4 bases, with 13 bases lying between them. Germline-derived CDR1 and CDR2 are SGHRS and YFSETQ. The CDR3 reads CASSLVSPAGTGELFF. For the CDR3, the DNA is TGCGCCAGCAGCTTGGTATCCCCGGCGGGCACCGGGGAGCTGTTTTTT. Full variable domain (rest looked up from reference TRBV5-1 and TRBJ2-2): KAGVTQTPRYLIKTRGQQVTLSCSPISGHRSVSWYQQTPGQGLQFLFEYFSETQRNKGNFPGRFSGRQFSNSRSEMNVSTLELGDSALYLCASSLVSPAGTGELFFGEGSRLTVL.

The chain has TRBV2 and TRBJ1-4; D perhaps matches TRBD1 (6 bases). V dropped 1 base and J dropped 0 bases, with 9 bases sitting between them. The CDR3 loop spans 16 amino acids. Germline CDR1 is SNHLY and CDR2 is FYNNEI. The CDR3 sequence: CASSEGQETTNEKLFF. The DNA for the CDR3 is TGTGCCAGCAGTGAAGGACAGGAGACAACTAATGAAAAACTGTTTTTT. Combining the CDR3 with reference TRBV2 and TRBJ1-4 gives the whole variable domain EPEVTQTPSHQVTQMGQEVILRCVPISNHLYFYWYRQILGQKVEFLVSFYNNEISEKSEIFDDQFSVERPDGSNFTLKIRSTKLEDSAMYFCASSEGQETTNEKLFFGSGTQLSVL.

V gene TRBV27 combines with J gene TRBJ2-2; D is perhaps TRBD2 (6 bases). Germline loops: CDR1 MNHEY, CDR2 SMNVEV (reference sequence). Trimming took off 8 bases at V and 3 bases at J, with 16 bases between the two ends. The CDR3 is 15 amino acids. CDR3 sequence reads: CASLSGGEDTGELFF. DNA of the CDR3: TGTGCCAGCCTTTCCGGAGGGGAGGACACCGGGGAGCTGTTTTTT.

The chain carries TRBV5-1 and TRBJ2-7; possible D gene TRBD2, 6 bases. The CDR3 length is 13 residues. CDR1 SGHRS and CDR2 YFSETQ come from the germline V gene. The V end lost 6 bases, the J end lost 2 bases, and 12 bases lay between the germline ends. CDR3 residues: CASTLGGPYEQYF. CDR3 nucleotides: TGCGCCAGCACACTGGGGGGACCCTACGAGCAGTACTTC. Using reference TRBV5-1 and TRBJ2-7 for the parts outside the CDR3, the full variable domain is KAGVTQTPRYLIKTRGQQVTLSCSPISGHRSVSWYQQTPGQGLQFLFEYFSETQRNKGNFPGRFSGRQFSNSRSEMNVSTLELGDSALYLCASTLGGPYEQYFGPGTRLTVT.

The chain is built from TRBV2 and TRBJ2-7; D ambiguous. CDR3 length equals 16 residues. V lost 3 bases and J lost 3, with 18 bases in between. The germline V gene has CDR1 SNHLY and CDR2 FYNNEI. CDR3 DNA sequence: TGTGCCAGCAGTGATTCCCCGGGTCAAGGGTTCTACGAGCAGTACTTC. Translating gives CASSDSPGQGFYEQYF. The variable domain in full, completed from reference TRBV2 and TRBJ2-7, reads EPEVTQTPSHQVTQMGQEVILRCVPISNHLYFYWYRQILGQKVEFLVSFYNNEISEKSEIFDDQFSVERPDGSNFTLKIRSTKLEDSAMYFCASSDSPGQGFYEQYFGPGTRLTVT.

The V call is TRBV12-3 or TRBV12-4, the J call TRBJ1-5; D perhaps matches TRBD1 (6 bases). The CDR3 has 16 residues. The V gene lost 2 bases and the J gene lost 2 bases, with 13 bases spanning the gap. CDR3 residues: CASSLSPAGGNQPQHF. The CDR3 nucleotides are TGTGCCAGCAGTTTATCCCCTGCAGGGGGCAATCAGCCCCAGCATTTT.

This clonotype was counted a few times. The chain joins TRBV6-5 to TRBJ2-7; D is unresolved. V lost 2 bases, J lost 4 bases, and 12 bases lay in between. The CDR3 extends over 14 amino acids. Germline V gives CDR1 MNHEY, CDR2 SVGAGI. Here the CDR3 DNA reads TGTGCCAGCAGTTACCGATTCGGCCCTTACGAGCAGTACTTC. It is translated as CASSYRFGPYEQYF.

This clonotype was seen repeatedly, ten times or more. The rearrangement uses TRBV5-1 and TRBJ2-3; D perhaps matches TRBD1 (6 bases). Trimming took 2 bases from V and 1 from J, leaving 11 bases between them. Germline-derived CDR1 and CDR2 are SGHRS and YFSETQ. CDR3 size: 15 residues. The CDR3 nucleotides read TGCGCCAGCAGCTTAACCCGACAGGGCACAGATACGCAGTATTTT. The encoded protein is CASSLTRQGTDTQYF.

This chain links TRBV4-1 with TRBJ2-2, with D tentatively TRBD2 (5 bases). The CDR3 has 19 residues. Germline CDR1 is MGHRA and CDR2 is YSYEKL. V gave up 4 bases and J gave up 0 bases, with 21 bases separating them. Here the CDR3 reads CASSPDGSGIGANTGELFF. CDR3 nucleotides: TGCGCCAGCAGCCCGGACGGAAGCGGAATTGGCGCGAACACCGGGGAGCTGTTTTTT.